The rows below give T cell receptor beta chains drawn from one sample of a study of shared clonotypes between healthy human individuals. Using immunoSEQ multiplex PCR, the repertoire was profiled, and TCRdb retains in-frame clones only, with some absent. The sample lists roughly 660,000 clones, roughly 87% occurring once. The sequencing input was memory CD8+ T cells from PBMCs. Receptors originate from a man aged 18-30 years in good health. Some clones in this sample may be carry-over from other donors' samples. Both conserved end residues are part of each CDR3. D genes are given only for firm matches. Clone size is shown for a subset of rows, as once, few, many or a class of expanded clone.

CDR3nt: TGTGCCAGCAGCGCAACCTTCGGGGCCCTTAAGCAGTTCTTC; CDR3aa: CASSATFGALKQFF; v_gene: TRBV9; abundance: NA; j_gene: TRBJ2-1; d_gene: NA
CDR3nt: TGTGCCAGCAGCGACCGCAGGGAAATTTACAATGAGCAGTTCTTC; CDR3aa: CASSDRREIYNEQFF; v_gene: TRBV7-9; abundance: NA; j_gene: TRBJ2-1; d_gene: NA
CDR3nt: TGTGCCAGCAGCGTAGGGAGCGGTGACACCGGGGAGCTGTTTTTT; CDR3aa: CASSVGSGDTGELFF; v_gene: TRBV9; abundance: NA; j_gene: TRBJ2-2; d_gene: NA
CDR3nt: TGTGCCAGCAGGCTGGACAGGGAAGGGGGCTCCTACAATGAGCAGTTCTTC; CDR3aa: CASRLDREGGSYNEQFF; v_gene: TRBV5-6; abundance: NA; j_gene: TRBJ2-1; d_gene: TRBD1
CDR3nt: TGTGCCAGCAGCTTAGCTTCCTCTGGGGTCCTGTACGAGCAGTACTTC; CDR3aa: CASSLASSGVLYEQYF; v_gene: TRBV7-9; abundance: NA; j_gene: TRBJ2-7; d_gene: NA
CDR3nt: TGTGCCAGCAGCGAATATGGGGGACAGGGAACAGATACGCAGTATTTT; CDR3aa: CASSEYGGQGTDTQYF; v_gene: TRBV9; abundance: once; j_gene: TRBJ2-3; d_gene: TRBD1
CDR3nt: TGTGCCACCAACCCCTCCGGGGTCTCCTACGAGCAGTACTTC; CDR3aa: CATNPSGVSYEQYF; v_gene: TRBV5-4; abundance: NA; j_gene: TRBJ2-7; d_gene: NA
CDR3nt: TGTGCCAGTAGTATTTGGACAGGGGGGATCTACGAGCAGTACTTC; CDR3aa: CASSIWTGGIYEQYF; v_gene: TRBV19; abundance: NA; j_gene: TRBJ2-7; d_gene: TRBD1
CDR3nt: TGTGCCAGCAGACTTAATTTCAACACTGGAAACACCATATATTTT; CDR3aa: CASRLNFNTGNTIYF; v_gene: TRBV28; abundance: NA; j_gene: TRBJ1-3; d_gene: NA
CDR3nt: TGTGCCAGCAGTGACGCGGTAGCACAGGCGACAGATACGCAGTATTTT; CDR3aa: CASSDAVAQATDTQYF; v_gene: TRBV2; abundance: NA; j_gene: TRBJ2-3; d_gene: NA
CDR3nt: TGTGCCAGCAGCTTAAGGCTCGGGCCATACAATGAGCAGTTCTTC; CDR3aa: CASSLRLGPYNEQFF; v_gene: TRBV7-3; abundance: NA; j_gene: TRBJ2-1; d_gene: NA
CDR3nt: TGTGCCAGCAGCTTAGGACGGGAGGGGAGCCATTTCGAGCAGTACTTC; CDR3aa: CASSLGREGSHFEQYF; v_gene: TRBV11-2; abundance: NA; j_gene: TRBJ2-7; d_gene: TRBD2
CDR3nt: TGTGCCAGCAGCTCGAAGACCGGGCACGAGCAGTACTTC; CDR3aa: CASSSKTGHEQYF; v_gene: TRBV7-9; abundance: NA; j_gene: TRBJ2-7; d_gene: NA
CDR3nt: TGTGCCAGCAGCCGGGACAGGGTGTACGAGCAGTACTTC; CDR3aa: CASSRDRVYEQYF; v_gene: TRBV6-1; abundance: NA; j_gene: TRBJ2-7; d_gene: TRBD1
CDR3nt: TGTGCCAGCAGTTTTAGGGGACTAGCGGGAGGGCGAATTCCCGAGCAGTACTTC; CDR3aa: CASSFRGLAGGRIPEQYF; v_gene: TRBV27; abundance: NA; j_gene: TRBJ2-7; d_gene: TRBD2
CDR3nt: TGTGCCAGCAGCTTTGCGGCCTACGAGCAGTACTTC; CDR3aa: CASSFAAYEQYF; v_gene: TRBV13; abundance: many; j_gene: TRBJ2-7; d_gene: NA
CDR3nt: TGCGCCAGCAGTGAGTCCACAGGGCTAGACTACGAGCAGTACTTC; CDR3aa: CASSESTGLDYEQYF; v_gene: TRBV10-1; abundance: NA; j_gene: TRBJ2-7; d_gene: NA
CDR3nt: TGTGCCAGCAGCCCCGGCACTAGCGGGAGTGGGTACGAGCAGTACTTC; CDR3aa: CASSPGTSGSGYEQYF; v_gene: TRBV7-6; abundance: NA; j_gene: TRBJ2-7; d_gene: TRBD2
CDR3nt: TGTGCCAGCAGCTTAGCGGCTAGTCCCTACGAGCAGTACTTC; CDR3aa: CASSLAASPYEQYF; v_gene: TRBV7-9; abundance: NA; j_gene: TRBJ2-7; d_gene: NA
CDR3nt: TGTGCCAGCAGTCCTCGACTAGCGGGTACCACAGATACGCAGTATTTT; CDR3aa: CASSPRLAGTTDTQYF; v_gene: TRBV27; abundance: NA; j_gene: TRBJ2-3; d_gene: TRBD2
CDR3nt: TGTGCCACCAGCAGAGGTCAGACAGGCTATGGCTACACCTTC; CDR3aa: CATSRGQTGYGYTF; v_gene: TRBV15; abundance: many; j_gene: TRBJ1-2; d_gene: NA
CDR3nt: TGTGCCACCAGCATCAACAGGTTGACTGAAGCTTTCTTT; CDR3aa: CATSINRLTEAFF; v_gene: TRBV15; abundance: NA; j_gene: TRBJ1-1; d_gene: NA
CDR3nt: TGCGCCAGCAGCCAAGATAGCGAGGAGGGGTATGGCTACACCTTC; CDR3aa: CASSQDSEEGYGYTF; v_gene: TRBV4-3; abundance: NA; j_gene: TRBJ1-2; d_gene: NA
CDR3nt: TGCAGCGTTGATCCTCCGGGAGAGGGCAATGAGCAGTTCTTC; CDR3aa: CSVDPPGEGNEQFF; v_gene: TRBV29-1; abundance: NA; j_gene: TRBJ2-1; d_gene: NA
CDR3nt: TGTGCCGGGAGGGGTAGCGGGAGGGTCTACGAGCAGTACTTC; CDR3aa: CAGRGSGRVYEQYF; v_gene: TRBV2; abundance: NA; j_gene: TRBJ2-7; d_gene: TRBD2
CDR3nt: TGTGCCAGCAGTCCGTCCGACTTAAGGGGGGAGACCCAGTACTTC; CDR3aa: CASSPSDLRGETQYF; v_gene: TRBV6-1; abundance: NA; j_gene: TRBJ2-5; d_gene: NA
CDR3nt: TGTGCCAGCAGCTTCGGACAGGTGTCCCCCTACGAGCAGTACTTC; CDR3aa: CASSFGQVSPYEQYF; v_gene: TRBV7-9; abundance: NA; j_gene: TRBJ2-7; d_gene: TRBD1
CDR3nt: TGCAGCGTTGAAATCCGCCCTAACTATGGCTACACCTTC; CDR3aa: CSVEIRPNYGYTF; v_gene: TRBV29-1; abundance: NA; j_gene: TRBJ1-2; d_gene: NA
CDR3nt: TGTGCCAGCAGCCGGACAGGGGCATCCGAGCAGTACTTC; CDR3aa: CASSRTGASEQYF; v_gene: TRBV14; abundance: NA; j_gene: TRBJ2-7; d_gene: TRBD1
CDR3nt: TGTGCCAGCAGCTTTAACGAGCAGTACTTC; CDR3aa: CASSFNEQYF; v_gene: TRBV7-9; abundance: few; j_gene: TRBJ2-7; d_gene: NA
CDR3nt: TGTGCCACCAGCAGAGATTGGCCACAGGGCGATGAGCAGTTCTTC; CDR3aa: CATSRDWPQGDEQFF; v_gene: TRBV15; abundance: NA; j_gene: TRBJ2-1; d_gene: NA
CDR3nt: TGCAGCGTTGGGGGTGGTGCGACATTCTATGGCTACACCTTC; CDR3aa: CSVGGGATFYGYTF; v_gene: TRBV29-1; abundance: once; j_gene: TRBJ1-2; d_gene: NA
CDR3nt: TGTGCCAGCAGCCCCCTGGGGGGTTTAAACACCGGGGAGCTGTTTTTT; CDR3aa: CASSPLGGLNTGELFF; v_gene: TRBV7-2; abundance: NA; j_gene: TRBJ2-2; d_gene: NA
CDR3nt: TGTGCCACCCGCATATCGACAGGCTCTAACTATGGCTACACCTTC; CDR3aa: CATRISTGSNYGYTF; v_gene: TRBV6-6; abundance: NA; j_gene: TRBJ1-2; d_gene: NA
CDR3nt: TGTGCCAGCAGCTTCCGGACTAGCGGGAGGCCCGCGAATCAAGAGACCCAGTACTTC; CDR3aa: CASSFRTSGRPANQETQYF; v_gene: TRBV7-9; abundance: NA; j_gene: TRBJ2-5; d_gene: TRBD2